This TCR beta chain appears in the sequencing data of a study of T cell repertoires in cytomegalovirus infection. The overall study: Both CMV infection and a matching HLA type were indicated by public TCR beta signatures.

Using its own MiXCR run on the reads, TCRdb lists one record per CDR3 protein. Among approximately 500,000 distinct CDR3 sequences listed, 15% to 20% were seen once. Study-wide results and limits: Dominant in the ex vivo response were TCR beta clonotypes restricted by HLA-C and specific for CMV.

This clonotype showed up many times. What it binds is not known. CDR1 is SEHNR and CDR2 is FQNEAQ in the germline V gene (reference sequence). The V gene lost 5 bases and the J gene lost 5 bases, with 16 bases spanning the gap. CDR3 length: 15 amino acids. This sequence was found in a human donor in good health (CMV status not recorded). Some clones in this sample may be carry-over from other donors' samples. This chain connects TRBV7-9 to TRBJ1-5, with a weak D call TRBD1 (6 bases). The sample comprised CD8+ T cells from PBMCs. The CDR3 loop reads CASSGRTAEDQPQHF. The CDR3 nucleotides are TGTGCCAGCAGCGGACGGACAGCGGAAGATCAGCCCCAGCATTTT.